This T cell receptor beta chain appears in the sequencing data of a study of metastatic and nonmetastatic thyroid tumors. Study overall: Where malignant and benign thyroid patients were concerned, repertoires were compared across blood and tumor or nodule tissue. General observations from the study: TCR beta diversity was reportedly significantly higher in malignant thyroid tumors than benign nodules, in blood and tumor.

Germline CDR1 reads SNHLY; CDR2 reads FYNNEI. V lost 2 bases and J lost 6, with 9 bases in between. This CDR3 spans 13 amino acids. In the source study's methods: In papillary thyroid cancer, a distant-metastasis classifier was built using CDR3 differences across clinicopathological groups. TCRdb re-processed the PCR reads through MiXCR. These V and J calls are TCRdb output, not the study's own analysis. The table records 43,000 or so clones, about 25% of them present only once. There were no patients who had received any treatment before thyroid surgery. At least ten counts were recorded for this clone. Its antigen is undetermined.

The gene calls are TRBV2 and TRBJ2-3; D unclear. Material: blood. The clonotype comes from a male donor with papillary thyroid cancer or a benign thyroid nodule (not recorded which). Some clones in this sample may be carry-over from other donors' samples. CDR3 nucleotide sequence: TGTGCCAGCAGTGAAAGTCTGCCGGATACGCAGTATTTT. It is translated as CASSESLPDTQYF.